This paragraph covers one T cell receptor (beta chain) sequence. Original handling: Amplified reference gene primers provided the basis for estimating nucleated cell counts. TCRdb's table, derived via immunoSEQ multiplex PCR, lists solely in-frame clones and lacks some. V, J and clone size reflect that table, while D and trimming were determined from the DNA. The table has 240,000 or so clones, roughly 80% seen once. The source of the sample is a study of blood T cell repertoires in COVID-19. About the study: Acute and convalescent COVID-19 specimens originated in the United States, Italy and Spain. From T cells, B-cell-depleted T cells, or PBMCs came the material, which was cDNA or gDNA.

The V end was cut by 6 bases, the J end by 8 bases, with 13 bases between. The CDR3 is made up of 11 amino acids. The V gene's germline CDR1 is DFQATT and CDR2 SNEGSKA (reference sequence). The source is a woman aged 60 to 75 with active or convalescent COVID-19. Sequences were obtained from peripheral blood. The chain is built from TRBV20-1 and TRBJ1-2, with unresolved D. CDR3 in DNA: TGCAGTGCAGACACCGAATCGGGCTACACCTTC. Residues: CSADTESGYTF.